The 6 T cell receptor beta chains listed next were all sequenced from one sample in a study of T cell responses to AZD1222 COVID-19 vaccine. Profiled with immunoSEQ multiplex PCR; TCRdb holds only in-frame clones, not every one. The table records about 96,000 clones, almost 90% of them present only once. This sample comprised peripheral blood, obtained on day 0 of AZD1222 vaccination. The receptors were gathered from an adult in good health.

V usage is TRBV18 and J usage is TRBJ2-3; D is possibly TRBD1 or TRBD2 (5 bases each). V dropped 6 bases and J dropped 6 bases, with 13 bases sitting between them. CDR1 and CDR2 (germline): KGHSH, LQKENI. The CDR3 covers 13 residues. CDR3 in DNA: TGTGCCAGCTCCCCCGGGGCTCGGGATACGCAGTATTTT. Translated: CASSPGARDTQYF.

V is TRBV29-1 and J is TRBJ2-1, with 10 bases that match TRBD1. The CDR3 has 10 amino acids. Germline CDR1 SQVTM, CDR2 ANQGSEA. J was trimmed by 12 bases and V by 7 bases; bases with no gene match: 3. This CDR3 reads CSAGQGRQFF. CDR3 DNA sequence: TGCAGCGCGGGACAGGGGAGGCAGTTCTTC.

The V and J genes are TRBV24-1 and TRBJ2-2; 11 bases line up with TRBD1. Germline V gives CDR1 KGHDR, CDR2 SFDVKD. V lost 10 bases, J lost 4 bases, and 7 bases stayed unmatched. The CDR3 runs to 15 residues. The CDR3 DNA follows: TGTGCCACGGCCGGACAGGGGGCTGGCACCGGGGAGCTGTTTTTT. The encoded protein is CATAGQGAGTGELFF.

The J gene is TRBJ2-1, the V gene TRBV20-1; D remains unclear. The germline gives CDR1 DFQATT, CDR2 SNEGSKA (reference sequence). The CDR3 loop spans 9 amino acids. Trimming took off 4 bases at V and 7 bases at J, with 2 bases between the two ends. The CDR3 DNA reads TGCAGTGCTATAAATGAGCAGTTCTTC. It is translated as CSAINEQFF.

The J gene is TRBJ2-7, the V gene TRBV7-9, with TRBD1 as a possible D gene (5 bases). This CDR3 region has 15 residues. Germline CDR1 SEHNR, CDR2 FQNEAQ (reference sequence). The ends were cut back, 1 base at V and 2 bases at J, with 12 bases in the middle. CDR3 residues: CASSLGTSPTYEQYF. CDR3 DNA: TGTGCCAGCAGCTTAGGGACAAGCCCAACCTACGAGCAGTACTTC. Combining the CDR3 with reference TRBV7-9 and TRBJ2-7 gives the whole variable domain DTGVSQNPRHKITKRGQNVTFRCDPISEHNRLYWYRQTLGQGPEFLTYFQNEAQLEKSRLLSDRFSAERPKGSFSTLEIQRTEQGDSAMYLCASSLGTSPTYEQYFGPGTRLTVT.

This clone came up once. The chain carries TRBV4-3 and TRBJ1-2; TRBD1 might be the D (6 bases). This CDR3 is built from 14 residues. Trimming left V 0 bases short and J 7 bases short, with 12 bases between. Germline V lookup: CDR1 LGHNA, CDR2 YSLEER. The CDR3 protein is CASSQEGGWGGYTF. CDR3 DNA sequence: TGCGCCAGCAGCCAAGAAGGGGGATGGGGTGGCTACACCTTC.